This TCR beta chain was recovered during a study of T cell responses to AZD1222 COVID-19 vaccine. Study background: Second-dose groups at about 4 or about 12 weeks were pooled. Study-wide points: Baseline seropositives among AZD1222 recipients totaled only five or six. Clonal diversity was possibly underestimated, and white British individuals and females predominated among donors. When two AZD1222 doses had been given, Spike-specific TCR breadth and depth rose.

Only in-frame clones appear in the TCRdb table, and some are missing; sequencing was by immunoSEQ multiplex PCR. The sample lists roughly 130,000 clones; 90% to 95% were seen once. For this clone: Antigen: not known.

The receptor was derived from an adult in good health. The sequenced sample was peripheral blood, obtained on day 0 of AZD1222 vaccination.

CDR3 nucleotide sequence: TGTGCCAGCAGCCATGGCTTACCGGTCTCCTACGAGCAGTACTTC. This codes for CASSHGLPVSYEQYF. The rearrangement joins TRBV4-2 to TRBJ2-7; D is uncertain. The V gene lost 3 bases and the J gene lost 0 bases, with 12 bases spanning the gap. This CDR3 has 15 amino acids. Germline V gene lookup returns CDR1 LGHNA and CDR2 YNFKEQ.